This T cell receptor beta chain emerged from a study of Graves' ophthalmopathy and Graves' hyperthyroidism. Each hyperthyroidism patient was newly diagnosed, with under 2 months' duration, and aged 18 to 65. Other autoimmune disease, uncontrolled infection, pregnancy and lactation led to exclusion. Germline V gene lookup returns CDR1 DFQATT and CDR2 SNEGSKA (reference sequence). Trimming left V 8 bases short and J 3 bases short, with 14 bases between. The CDR3 has 13 residues. The authors amplified TCR beta CDR3 regions, and they did so from RNA transcripts for repertoire sequencing. An initial RT-PCR round employing HTBI primers preceded a second-round multiplex PCR. TCRdb reanalysed the multiplex PCR reads using MiXCR and keeps one entry per CDR3 protein. The sample yields 600,000 to 650,000 distinct CDR3 sequences, roughly 20% seen once.

Sequencing input: peripheral blood. This sequence originates from a woman aged 18-35 years with stable Graves' hyperthyroidism. Some clones in this sample may be carry-over from other donors' samples. This chain links TRBV20-1 with TRBJ1-5, with D perhaps TRBD1 (6 bases). The CDR3 DNA sequence: TGCAGTTACCAGGGGTCACCCAATCAGCCCCAGCATTTT. Encoded protein: CSYQGSPNQPQHF.